This is a list of T cell receptor beta chains from one sample in a study of blood T cell repertoires in COVID-19. Profiling relied on immunoSEQ multiplex PCR, and the TCRdb table lists in-frame clones only, not all of them. The profile covers roughly 54,000 clones, with about 90% appearing a single time and about 7% taken by the ten largest. The sample was peripheral blood. The receptor source for this set is a woman aged 55-75 years with active or convalescent COVID-19. The CDR3 runs from the conserved cysteine through the conserved F or W. Each record gives: J gene, D gene, V gene, clone size, CDR3 DNA, CDR3 protein. D genes are given only for firm matches. Rows may omit the clone size; those that give it use once, few, many or a size class.

TRBJ2-3	TRBD2	TRBV11-3	-	TGTGCCAGCAGCATTTCTAGCGGGAGAGGGAGCACAGATACGCAGTATTTT	CASSISSGRGSTDTQYF
TRBJ1-6	-	TRBV12-3/TRBV12-4	-	TGTGCCAGCACTTTGGGGCCCTCACCCCTCCACTTT	CASTLGPSPLHF
TRBJ2-7	-	TRBV10-1	few	TGCGCCAGCAGTGACAACTACGAGCAGTACTTC	CASSDNYEQYF
TRBJ2-1	-	TRBV30	-	TGTGCCTGGAGTACTCTTAGCTCGGGAGTATCCTACAATGAGCAGTTCTTC	CAWSTLSSGVSYNEQFF
TRBJ1-2	-	TRBV5-1	-	TGCGCCAGCTCTGAGGGGGTTTTTGGGAATGGCTACACCTTC	CASSEGVFGNGYTF
TRBJ2-3	TRBD2	TRBV6-4	-	TGTGCCAGCAGTGTACTAGCGGGAGACCCAGATACGCAGTATTTT	CASSVLAGDPDTQYF
TRBJ2-1	-	TRBV15	-	TGTGCCACCAGCCGCGGCATTGCGTACAATGAGCAGTTCTTC	CATSRGIAYNEQFF
TRBJ1-3	-	TRBV10-1	-	TGCGCCAGCAGTGAAGGACTGAACTCTGGAAACACCATATATTTT	CASSEGLNSGNTIYF
TRBJ2-1	TRBD2	TRBV5-6	-	TGTGCCAGCAGCTTGGTTCGCGGGGGGGCGTGGAATGAGCAGTTCTTC	CASSLVRGGAWNEQFF
TRBJ2-1	TRBD2	TRBV18	-	TGTGCCAGCTCACCACTAGCGGGTTCCAATGAGCAGTTCTTC	CASSPLAGSNEQFF
TRBJ1-5	-	TRBV6-2/TRBV6-3	-	TGTGCCAGCAGTTCATTGGAAGGGGATCTTTCTCAGCCCCAGCATTTT	CASSSLEGDLSQPQHF
TRBJ2-1	TRBD2	TRBV24-1	once	TGTGCCACCAGTGATTCAACCACTAGCGCCTCCTACAATGAGCAGTTCTTC	CATSDSTTSASYNEQFF
TRBJ2-7	TRBD2	TRBV15	-	TGTGCCACCAGCAGAGATGGGGCTAGCGGCGAGCAGTACTTC	CATSRDGASGEQYF
TRBJ2-7	TRBD1	TRBV5-4	-	TGTGCCAGCAGTTGGGACAGCGTTTCCTACGAGCAGTACTTC	CASSWDSVSYEQYF
TRBJ1-1	-	TRBV10-3	-	TGTGCCATCAGTGTGGGGCCAGGGAACACTGAAGCTTTCTTT	CAISVGPGNTEAFF
TRBJ1-5	TRBD1	TRBV6-2/TRBV6-3	-	TGTGCCAGCAGTTACGTCGGGACAGGGCGTAGCAATCAGCCCCAGCATTTT	CASSYVGTGRSNQPQHF
TRBJ2-4	TRBD2	TRBV30	-	TGTGCCTGGTCTCTGAAACTAGCGGGAGCCAAAAACATTCAGTACTTC	CAWSLKLAGAKNIQYF
TRBJ2-7	TRBD1	TRBV5-1	-	TGCGCCAGCAGAACGGGACAGGGGGCCTACGAGCAGTACTTC	CASRTGQGAYEQYF
TRBJ1-1	-	TRBV28	-	TGTGCCAGCAGTCGAGACGGGTACACTGAAGCTTTCTTT	CASSRDGYTEAFF
TRBJ1-4	-	TRBV5-1	-	TGCGCCAGCAGCTTGCAGGGGTTTCGGGAAAAACTGTTTTTT	CASSLQGFREKLFF
TRBJ1-3	-	TRBV2	few	TGTGCCAGCAGTGAAGCTCCGGGAGTGGCGTTTTACTCTGGAAACACCATATATTTT	CASSEAPGVAFYSGNTIYF
TRBJ2-7	TRBD2	TRBV11-2	-	TGTGCCAGCAGCTTCTTAACTAGCGGGGGGTTCCCCTACGAGCAGTACTTC	CASSFLTSGGFPYEQYF
TRBJ1-5	-	TRBV19	-	TGTGCCAGTAGTATGAGGGGGGGGCAGCCCCAGCATTTT	CASSMRGGQPQHF
TRBJ2-1	-	TRBV11-1	-	TGTGCCAGCAGCCCCGGCGGGACCAGAATTAGTGAGCAGTTCTTC	CASSPGGTRISEQFF
TRBJ2-7	-	TRBV28	-	TGTGCCAGCAGTTGGCCCTCAGGGGAAAGGTTTGACGAGCAGTACTTC	CASSWPSGERFDEQYF
TRBJ1-1	-	TRBV6-5	-	TGTGCCAGCAGTTACTCGAGTTCTGGACAGACAACTGAAGCTTTCTTT	CASSYSSSGQTTEAFF
TRBJ2-1	TRBD2	TRBV30	-	TGTGCCTGGACAGGGGCGGGAGGGCCCCTCTACAATGAGCAGTTCTTC	CAWTGAGGPLYNEQFF
TRBJ1-6	TRBD1	TRBV18	-	TGTGCCAGCTCACCACGAGTACAGGGGGCCAATTCACCCCTCCACTTT	CASSPRVQGANSPLHF
TRBJ1-2	-	TRBV28	-	TGTGCCAGCAGTTTAGTACAGGGAGCTTATGGCTACACCTTC	CASSLVQGAYGYTF
TRBJ2-1	TRBD2	TRBV9	-	TGTGCCAGCAGCCCCCTAGCGGGGGGGCCCGTTGAGCAGTTCTTC	CASSPLAGGPVEQFF
TRBJ2-3	TRBD2	TRBV5-1	-	TGCGCCAGCAGCTTGAACGGGGGGATCACAGATACGCAGTATTTT	CASSLNGGITDTQYF
TRBJ1-5	-	TRBV24-1	-	TGTGCCACCAGTGATCCCAAAGGAGAAAATCAGCCCCAGCATTTT	CATSDPKGENQPQHF
TRBJ2-7	TRBD1	TRBV10-1	-	TGCGCCAGCAGTGAGTCGATTGGGACAGGGGCCGAGCAGTACTTC	CASSESIGTGAEQYF
TRBJ1-3	-	TRBV28	-	TGTGCCAGCATGGTGTCGGCTGGAAACACCATATATTTT	CASMVSAGNTIYF
TRBJ1-1	-	TRBV30	once	TGTGCCTGGGGCACCAGGGGAGACACTGAAGCTTTCTTT	CAWGTRGDTEAFF
TRBJ2-3	-	TRBV6-5	once	TGTGCCAGCAGTTACGCTACCCAAGATACGCAGTATTTT	CASSYATQDTQYF
TRBJ2-5	-	TRBV7-2	-	TGTGCCAGCAGCCCCCCCCAGGGAAAAAAGACCCAGTACTTC	CASSPPQGKKTQYF
TRBJ2-1	-	TRBV20-1	-	TGCAGTGCTAGTCGCGGCCCCAATGAGCAGTTCTTC	CSASRGPNEQFF
TRBJ1-2	TRBD1	TRBV29-1	-	TGCAGCGTTGAAACAGGGGGGGATGGCTACACCTTC	CSVETGGDGYTF
TRBJ2-7	-	TRBV9	-	TGTGCCAGCAGCGTAGGAAGGGGAAGAGGACCCTACGAGCAGTACTTC	CASSVGRGRGPYEQYF
TRBJ2-1	-	TRBV15	-	TGTGCCACCGGTAGCGGCTACAATGAGCAGTTCTTC	CATGSGYNEQFF
TRBJ2-1	-	TRBV6-5	-	TGTGCCAGCAGTTACTCGCGAGGTTACAATGAGCAGTTCTTC	CASSYSRGYNEQFF
TRBJ2-1	TRBD2	TRBV29-1	-	TGCAGCGTTAAGGGACTAGCGGGTTACAATGAGCAGTTCTTC	CSVKGLAGYNEQFF
TRBJ1-5	TRBD1	TRBV30	few	TGTGCCTGGAGTACAGGGGGCCGTCAGCCCCAGCATTTT	CAWSTGGRQPQHF
TRBJ2-3	-	TRBV3-1/TRBV3-2	-	TGTGCCAGCAGCCAACTAAGTGATACGCAGTATTTT	CASSQLSDTQYF
TRBJ1-3	-	TRBV4-2	-	TGTGCCAGCAGCCAAGGGGCAGGGGTCCTAGGAAACACCATATATTTT	CASSQGAGVLGNTIYF
TRBJ2-7	TRBD1	TRBV9	-	TGTGCCAGCAGCGCAGGGGGCTTAATGGTCGAGCAGTACTTC	CASSAGGLMVEQYF
TRBJ1-5	TRBD1	TRBV28	once	TGTGCCAGCAGTCCGCAGACAGGGGGCCTGCCCCAGCATTTT	CASSPQTGGLPQHF
TRBJ1-1	-	TRBV28	-	TGTGCCAGCAGTTCGAGGAACACTGAAGCTTTCTTT	CASSSRNTEAFF
TRBJ1-1	-	TRBV4-2	-	TGTGCCAGCAGCGGCACTGAAGCTTTCTTT	CASSGTEAFF